Listed below are T cell receptor beta chains from one sample, sequenced in a study of cytomegalovirus exposure and HLA in healthy donors. Only in-frame clones appear in the TCRdb table, and some are missing; sequencing was by immunoSEQ multiplex PCR. The data show about 160,000 clones, with approximately 77% seen just once and around 2.2% held by the top ten. Source material: PBMCs. Receptors originate from a man in his fifties or sixties in good health and CMV-seropositive. Both conserved end residues are trimmed from each CDR3. Size is omitted from some rows. Given values are once, few, many or a class for expanded clones.

v_gene,j_gene,abundance,CDR3aa
TRBV7-7,TRBJ2-7,once,ASSLKWTGEGGVEYEQY
TRBV2,TRBJ1-2,NA,ASTGQGGDYGYT
TRBV11-2,TRBJ1-5,NA,ASSRQGLDQPQH
TRBV4-1,TRBJ2-1,NA,ASSQGLAGGLYNEQF
TRBV4-3,TRBJ1-2,few,ASSQDRAGANYGYT
TRBV11-2,TRBJ2-4,once,ASSPRTGENIQY
TRBV27,TRBJ2-3,NA,ASSADRYADTQY
TRBV6-4,TRBJ2-1,NA,ASSAGSSYNEQF
TRBV11-2,TRBJ1-4,few,ASSLMGATYNEKLF
TRBV7-9,TRBJ1-5,NA,ASSFDRVGNQPQH
TRBV6-5,TRBJ2-3,NA,ASSYSWSSGRDTQY
TRBV30,TRBJ1-1,NA,AWSFQSKTEAF
TRBV7-3,TRBJ1-1,once,ASSSTGLQTEAF
TRBV9,TRBJ2-1,NA,ASSVGSGGYNEQF
TRBV5-1,TRBJ2-5,NA,ASSLRRDRRYQETQY
TRBV4-1,TRBJ2-5,NA,ASSQDRSGGASRLETQY
TRBV7-2,TRBJ1-2,NA,ASSLVGGAGYGYT
TRBV27,TRBJ1-1,NA,ASSLSGGNTEAF
TRBV5-1,TRBJ1-2,NA,ASSLEASNYGYT
TRBV4-1,TRBJ2-3,NA,ASSQDQGVDTQY
TRBV19,TRBJ2-3,NA,ACKQGASTDTQY
TRBV19,TRBJ1-4,NA,ASSKGGLNEKLF
TRBV19,TRBJ1-2,NA,ASSWRSDSGYT
TRBV4-3,TRBJ2-7,NA,ASSQAGHRDREQY
TRBV6-1,TRBJ1-1,once,ASSKGTGVWYTEAF
TRBV7-9,NA,NA,ASRPDRVHEQY
TRBV11-3,TRBJ2-7,NA,ASSLIGQGWSYEQY
TRBV7-2,TRBJ1-1,NA,ASSFIQGSMNTEAF
TRBV4-2,TRBJ2-5,NA,ASSQGAATSGGETQY
TRBV30,TRBJ1-1,NA,AWSVSQGTEAF
TRBV6-5,TRBJ2-7,NA,ASSSSSYEQY
TRBV18,TRBJ2-3,NA,ASSPSAGVSTDTQY
TRBV5-4,TRBJ1-1,NA,ASRDRVSVYTEAF
TRBV5-6,TRBJ2-5,NA,ASSPWTSSTPETQY
TRBV10-3,TRBJ1-2,NA,AISGDRDYGGYT
TRBV9,TRBJ1-1,NA,ASSAFGGGGNTEAF
TRBV6-1,TRBJ1-5,NA,ASSRDRAYNQPQH
TRBV7-2,TRBJ1-5,once,ASSLAGTGQGQPQH
TRBV10-3,TRBJ2-7,few,AISESLGDEQY
TRBV4-2,TRBJ2-7,NA,ASSQDGQGLRYEQY
TRBV5-1,TRBJ1-2,NA,ASSLAGGEGYT
TRBV2,TRBJ2-1,NA,ASTIGGVHEQF
TRBV23-1,TRBJ1-6,once,ASSQSSGHPSSYNSPLH
TRBV7-2,TRBJ2-6,NA,ASSLYTGPGANVLT
TRBV19,TRBJ1-5,NA,ASSLPGQGFSMNQPQH
TRBV7-7,TRBJ2-5,once,ASSLGQSKETQY
TRBV6-1,TRBJ2-7,NA,ASRRDRVSYEQY
TRBV7-6,TRBJ1-4,NA,ASSLGAKTGGDEKLF
TRBV7-8,TRBJ1-2,NA,ASSLSEAYGYT
TRBV6-6,TRBJ1-1,NA,ASSHVQGGAF
TRBV7-9,TRBJ1-2,NA,ASSSRQGPSLDGYT
TRBV16,TRBJ2-5,NA,ASSQRTRIVTQY
TRBV11-2,TRBJ2-3,NA,ASSTPAGGAGDTQY
TRBV7-2,TRBJ2-1,NA,ASSLSRGVGNEQF
TRBV28,TRBJ2-7,NA,ASTPGAGGSYEQY
TRBV27,TRBJ2-5,NA,ASTTGGEQY
TRBV11-3,TRBJ2-7,NA,ASSPKGGDRGTEQY
TRBV19,TRBJ1-5,NA,ASSSQGARQPQH
TRBV7-9,TRBJ2-5,NA,ASSSADSQY
TRBV7-8,TRBJ2-1,NA,ASSTDRTYNEQF